The 2 T cell receptor beta chains below were found in one sample sequenced in a study of blood T cell repertoires in COVID-19. Repertoires were generated with immunoSEQ multiplex PCR, while TCRdb's copy carries only in-frame clones and drops some. The profile shows approximately 200,000 clones, 70% to 90% of them singletons. What was sequenced was peripheral blood. The receptors originated from a man aged 50-60 years who had recovered from COVID-19.

The chain couples TRBV29-1 to TRBJ2-3; possible D gene TRBD1, 5 bases. Germline V lookup: CDR1 SQVTM, CDR2 ANQGSEA. The CDR3 has 14 residues. The ends were cut back, 7 bases at V and 1 base at J, with 15 bases in the middle. The CDR3 region has the DNA TGCAGCGCCCTTTGGCAGGGCGGCACAGATACGCAGTATTTT. Translation: CSALWQGGTDTQYF.

This clone has only a few counts. The chain joins TRBV3-1 (or the pseudogene TRBV3-2) to TRBJ1-3; D remains unclear. The CDR3 sequence is 13 residues long. The V end was cut by 0 bases, the J end by 4 bases, with 4 bases between. Germline CDR1 is LGHDT and CDR2 is YNNKEL (reference sequence). CDR3 region: CASSQDLGNTIYF. CDR3 nucleotides: TGTGCCAGCAGCCAAGATCTCGGAAACACCATATATTTT.